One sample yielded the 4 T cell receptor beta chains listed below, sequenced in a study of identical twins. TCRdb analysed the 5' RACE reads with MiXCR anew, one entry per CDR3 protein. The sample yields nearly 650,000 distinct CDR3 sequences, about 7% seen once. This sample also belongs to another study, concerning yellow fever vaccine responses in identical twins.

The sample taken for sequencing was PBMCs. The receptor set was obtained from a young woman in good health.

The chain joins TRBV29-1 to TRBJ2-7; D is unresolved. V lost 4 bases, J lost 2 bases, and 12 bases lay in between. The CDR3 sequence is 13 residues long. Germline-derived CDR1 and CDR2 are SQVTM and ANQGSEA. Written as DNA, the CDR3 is TGCAGCGTTGTATATGGGGATACCTACGAGCAGTACGTC. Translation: CSVVYGDTYEQYV.

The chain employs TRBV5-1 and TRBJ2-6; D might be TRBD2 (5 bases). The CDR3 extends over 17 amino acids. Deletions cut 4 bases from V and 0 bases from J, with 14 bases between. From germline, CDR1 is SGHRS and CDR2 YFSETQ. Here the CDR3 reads CASSLVGGPSGANVLTF. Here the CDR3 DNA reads TGCGCCAGCAGCCTCGTCGGCGGGCCCTCTGGGGCCAACGTCCTGACTTTC.

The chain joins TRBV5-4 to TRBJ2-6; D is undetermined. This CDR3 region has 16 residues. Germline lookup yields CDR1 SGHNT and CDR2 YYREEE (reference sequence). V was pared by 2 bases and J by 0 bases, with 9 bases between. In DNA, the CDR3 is TGTGCCAGCAGCTTTGACACCTTCTCTGGGGCCAACGTCCTGACTTTC. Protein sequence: CASSFDTFSGANVLTF.

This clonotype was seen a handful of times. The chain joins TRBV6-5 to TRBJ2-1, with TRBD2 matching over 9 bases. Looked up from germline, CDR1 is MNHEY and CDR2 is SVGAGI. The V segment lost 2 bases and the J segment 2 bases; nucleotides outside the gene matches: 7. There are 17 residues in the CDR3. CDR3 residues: CASSYERGGRAYNEQFF. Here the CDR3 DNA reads TGTGCCAGCAGTTACGAGCGTGGCGGGAGGGCCTACAATGAGCAGTTCTTC.